This T cell receptor beta chain was recovered during a study of CD8 T cells in ankylosing spondylitis. In regard to this clonotype: Its cognate antigen is unknown.

Library preparation for TCR beta used quantitative 5'-RACE with molecular barcodes. TCRdb passed the 5' RACE reads through MiXCR, listing each CDR3 protein once. There are about 800,000 distinct CDR3 sequences in the sample; approximately 12% occur only once, and roughly 0.51% lies in the top ten. The trim removed 5 bases at V and 4 bases at J, leaving 11 bases unmatched. CDR1 MNHEY and CDR2 SMNVEV come from the germline V gene (reference sequence). The length of the CDR3 is 17 residues. Study-wide results and caveats: Apparently characteristic of ankylosing spondylitis blood was a TCR beta motif (eight highly homologous variants). According to the report, clones linked to the disease were significantly enriched in matched synovial fluid samples taken from ankylosing spondylitis patients. Disease-associated clones were CD8+ and fairly uncommon in peripheral blood.

The sample taken for sequencing was blood, either unsorted or a sorted T cell fraction (not recorded which). This chain links TRBV27 with TRBJ2-7; the match to TRBD2 covers 13 bases. The source is a male donor with ankylosing spondylitis. The CDR3 nucleotides read TGTGCCAGCAGTACCTGGACTAGCGGGAGAGGTACGTACGAGCAGTACTTC. The encoded protein is CASSTWTSGRGTYEQYF.